These T cell receptor beta chains were read from a single sample in a study of graft-versus-host responses after intestinal transplantation. Some clones are missing from TCRdb's copy, which holds only in-frame ones; the method was immunoSEQ multiplex PCR. The sample holds 20,000 to 30,000 clones, 85% to 95% seen once. Source: PBMCs, taken around 40 days after intestinal transplant. Receptor source: a human patient who received an intestinal transplant, so some T cells may come from the graft donor. Both conserved end residues are part of each CDR3. Each record gives: V gene, D gene, clone size, J gene, CDR3 protein, CDR3 DNA. A D gene is named only where the DNA matches it firmly. Expanded clones get a size class; other rows say once, few or many, or leave the size out.

TRBV28	NA	once	TRBJ2-7	CASSLGGYEQYF	TGTGCCAGCAGTTTAGGCGGGTACGAGCAGTACTTC
TRBV7-9	TRBD2	NA	TRBJ2-7	CASSLRAGGSSYEQYF	TGTGCCAGCAGCTTGAGGGCGGGAGGGTCGTCCTACGAGCAGTACTTC
TRBV6-1	TRBD1	NA	TRBJ2-7	CASSESLGQLYEQYF	TGTGCCAGCAGTGAATCTCTGGGACAGCTTTACGAGCAGTACTTC
TRBV4-3	NA	NA	TRBJ1-5	CASSQGGGRNQPQHF	TGCGCCAGCAGCCAAGGGGGAGGGAGGAATCAGCCCCAGCATTTT
TRBV2	TRBD1	once	TRBJ1-1	CASSEQTGSSTEAFF	TGTGCCAGCAGTGAGCAGACAGGGAGCTCCACTGAAGCTTTCTTT
TRBV28	NA	NA	TRBJ2-7	CASSFQSGGAYEQYF	TGTGCCAGCAGTTTCCAGAGTGGTGGGGCCTACGAGCAGTACTTC
TRBV6-5	NA	few	TRBJ1-3	CASSTPGSSGNTIYF	TGTGCCAGCAGTACCCCTGGCTCCTCTGGAAACACCATATATTTT
TRBV27	TRBD1	NA	TRBJ2-1	CASSPWYGQGALNEQFF	TGTGCCAGCAGTCCGTGGTACGGACAGGGGGCGCTCAATGAGCAGTTCTTC
TRBV28	TRBD1	NA	TRBJ1-2	CASSFRSTGIPNYGYTF	TGTGCCAGCAGTTTTCGGTCGACAGGGATCCCCAACTATGGCTACACCTTC
TRBV6-1	NA	NA	TRBJ1-1	CASNIGGTEAFF	TGTGCCAGCAATATAGGGGGAACTGAAGCTTTCTTT
TRBV5-4	TRBD2	NA	TRBJ2-1	CASSLESGIPYNEQFF	TGTGCCAGCAGCTTGGAGAGCGGGATACCGTACAATGAGCAGTTCTTC
TRBV2	NA	NA	TRBJ2-7	CASTYLGTGDYEQYF	TGTGCCAGCACCTACTTAGGGACGGGGGACTACGAGCAGTACTTC
TRBV6-5	NA	NA	TRBJ1-1	CASSLVEGNTEAFF	TGTGCCAGCAGTTTAGTCGAGGGAAACACTGAAGCTTTCTTT
TRBV19	TRBD2	NA	TRBJ2-1	CASRTSGPYNEQFF	TGTGCCAGTAGGACTAGCGGTCCCTACAATGAGCAGTTCTTC
TRBV4-2	NA	once	TRBJ2-1	CASSQKRLGLSGRSSYNEQFF	TGTGCCAGCAGCCAGAAACGACTAGGACTATCCGGGCGCAGCTCCTACAATGAGCAGTTCTTC
TRBV6-5	TRBD1	NA	TRBJ2-7	CASSYDRANYEQYF	TGTGCCAGCAGTTACGACAGGGCCAACTACGAGCAGTACTTC
TRBV18	NA	once	TRBJ1-6	CASSPQTGGNSPLHF	TGTGCCAGCTCCCCGCAGACAGGCGGTAATTCACCCCTCCACTTT
TRBV21-1	NA	NA	TRBJ2-4	CASSPFTETGGDFYKNIQYF	TGTGCCAGCAGCCCTTTTACCGAGACAGGGGGAGACTTTTACAAAAACATTCAGTACTTC
TRBV4-3	NA	NA	TRBJ1-6	CASSQAFTDYNSPLHF	TGCGCCAGCAGCCAAGCTTTCACAGACTATAATTCACCCCTCCACTTT
TRBV4-1	NA	NA	TRBJ1-1	CASSQAAGEQGTMNTEAFF	TGCGCCAGCAGCCAAGCTGCGGGTGAACAGGGTACCATGAACACTGAAGCTTTCTTT
TRBV19	TRBD2	NA	TRBJ2-7	CASNPGTMTYEQYF	TGTGCCAGTAATCCCGGGACTATGACCTACGAGCAGTACTTC
TRBV5-6	TRBD2	NA	TRBJ2-1	CASSPGLAGAYNEQFF	TGTGCCAGCAGCCCGGGACTAGCGGGAGCCTACAATGAGCAGTTCTTC
TRBV28	NA	NA	TRBJ2-5	CASSLISFRREVGTQYF	TGTGCCAGCAGCCTAATAAGCTTCCGCAGGGAGGTGGGGACCCAGTACTTC
TRBV9	TRBD2	NA	TRBJ2-7	CASSVGAGVLYEQYF	TGTGCCAGCAGCGTAGGGGCGGGGGTCCTCTACGAGCAGTACTTC
TRBV27	NA	NA	TRBJ2-5	CASSPNMGAGTWETQYF	TGTGCCAGCAGTCCTAACATGGGGGCAGGGACATGGGAGACCCAGTACTTC
TRBV5-1	NA	NA	TRBJ1-5	CASSFQPQHF	TGCGCCAGCAGCTTTCAGCCCCAGCATTTT
TRBV7-6	NA	NA	TRBJ1-2	CASSVRDGLSYTF	TGTGCCAGCAGCGTTCGGGACGGCCTCAGCTACACCTTC
TRBV19	NA	few	TRBJ1-1	CASNPGTTTYEAFF	TGTGCCAGTAACCCCGGGACAACGACTTATGAAGCTTTCTTT
TRBV7-9	NA	NA	TRBJ1-5	CASSQGIGSNQPQHF	TGTGCCAGCAGCCAGGGGATAGGAAGCAATCAGCCCCAGCATTTT
TRBV29-1	TRBD1	NA	TRBJ2-2	CSVEAGTGVLTGELFF	TGCAGCGTTGAAGCCGGGACAGGGGTGTTAACCGGGGAGCTGTTTTTT